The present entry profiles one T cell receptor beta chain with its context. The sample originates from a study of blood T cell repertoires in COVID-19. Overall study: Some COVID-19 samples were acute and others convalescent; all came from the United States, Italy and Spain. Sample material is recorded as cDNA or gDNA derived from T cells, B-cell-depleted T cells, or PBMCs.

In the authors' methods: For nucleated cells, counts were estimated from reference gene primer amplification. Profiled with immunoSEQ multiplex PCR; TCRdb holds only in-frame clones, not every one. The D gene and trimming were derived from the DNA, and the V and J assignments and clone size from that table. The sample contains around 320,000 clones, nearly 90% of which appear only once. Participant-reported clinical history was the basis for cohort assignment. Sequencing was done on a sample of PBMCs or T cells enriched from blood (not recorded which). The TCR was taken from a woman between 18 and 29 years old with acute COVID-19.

The CDR3 DNA follows: TGTGCCAGCAGCCCGGAGACAGGGGACGCAGATACGCAGTATTTT. It specifies CASSPETGDADTQYF. The V and J genes are TRBV9 and TRBJ2-3, with 8 bases aligning to TRBD1. J was trimmed by 4 bases and V by 4 bases; bases with no gene match: 8. CDR1 and CDR2 from the germline V gene are SGDLS and YYNGEE. The CDR3 extends over 15 amino acids.